This T cell receptor beta chain was obtained from a study of glioma-infiltrating T cells after dendritic cell vaccination. Study results and caveats: TCR clonality showed no direct relationship with survival.

Regarding time point: after dendritic cell vaccination, including at tumor progression/relapse. All glioblastoma patients lacked an isocitrate dehydrogenase mutation. PBMC sampling occurred before vaccination, two weeks after the third dose, and at progression. CDR3 size: 13 residues. The germline CDR1 and CDR2 sequences are MNHNS and SASEGT. The sample holds one count of this clone. Its antigen is unknown. Sequencing used immunoSEQ multiplex PCR; TCRdb keeps in-frame clones, though not all of them. The data show roughly 62,000 clones, roughly four fifths seen once. The source was blood, collected after dendritic cell vaccination. V is TRBV6-1 and J is TRBJ2-5, with 8 positions matching TRBD1. The J call may be incorrect, as the DNA end agrees better with TRBJ2-7. This clonotype was sampled from a human donor with glioblastoma. CDR3 amino acids: CAGQDRVTYEQYF. CDR3 DNA sequence: TGTGCCGGACAGGACAGGGTTACCTACGAGCAGTACTTC.